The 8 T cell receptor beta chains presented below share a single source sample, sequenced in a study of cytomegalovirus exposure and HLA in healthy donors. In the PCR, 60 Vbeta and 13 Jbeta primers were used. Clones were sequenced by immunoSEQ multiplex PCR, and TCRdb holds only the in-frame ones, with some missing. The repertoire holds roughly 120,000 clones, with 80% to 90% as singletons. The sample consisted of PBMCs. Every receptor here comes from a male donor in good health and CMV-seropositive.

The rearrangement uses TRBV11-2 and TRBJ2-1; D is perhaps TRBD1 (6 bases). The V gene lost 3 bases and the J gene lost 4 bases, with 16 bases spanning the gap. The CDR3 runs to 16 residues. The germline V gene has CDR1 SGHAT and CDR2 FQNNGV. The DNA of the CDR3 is TGTGCCAGCAGCTTTAACGGACAGCCTTCTTACAATGAGCAGTTCTTC. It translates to CASSFNGQPSYNEQFF.

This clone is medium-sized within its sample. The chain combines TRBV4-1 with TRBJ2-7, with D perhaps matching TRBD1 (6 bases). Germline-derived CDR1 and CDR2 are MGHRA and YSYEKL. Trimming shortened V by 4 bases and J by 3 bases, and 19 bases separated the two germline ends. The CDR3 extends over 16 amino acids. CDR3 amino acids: CASSPRTDRYLYEQYF. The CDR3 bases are TGCGCCAGCAGCCCCCGGACAGATCGTTACCTCTACGAGCAGTACTTC.

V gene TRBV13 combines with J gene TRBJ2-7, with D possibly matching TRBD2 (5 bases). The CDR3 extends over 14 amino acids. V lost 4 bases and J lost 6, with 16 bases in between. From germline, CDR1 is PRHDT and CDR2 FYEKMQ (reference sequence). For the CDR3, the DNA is TGTGCCAGCAGCTCACGCGAGGGTGCTGGCGAGCAGTACTTC. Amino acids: CASSSREGAGEQYF.

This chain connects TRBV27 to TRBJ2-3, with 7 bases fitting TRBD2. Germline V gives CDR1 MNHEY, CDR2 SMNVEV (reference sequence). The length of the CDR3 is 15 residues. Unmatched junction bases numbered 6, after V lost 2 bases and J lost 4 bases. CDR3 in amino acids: CASSLGLAVADTQYF. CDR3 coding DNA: TGTGCCAGCAGTTTAGGGCTAGCGGTGGCAGATACGCAGTATTTT.

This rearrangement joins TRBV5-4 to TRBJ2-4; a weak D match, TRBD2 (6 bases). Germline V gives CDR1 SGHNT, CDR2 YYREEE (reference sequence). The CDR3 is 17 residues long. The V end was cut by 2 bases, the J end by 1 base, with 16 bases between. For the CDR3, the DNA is TGTGCCAGCAGCTTTGGGGCGCCGGGGGAGGCCAAAAACATTCAGTACTTC. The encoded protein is CASSFGAPGEAKNIQYF.

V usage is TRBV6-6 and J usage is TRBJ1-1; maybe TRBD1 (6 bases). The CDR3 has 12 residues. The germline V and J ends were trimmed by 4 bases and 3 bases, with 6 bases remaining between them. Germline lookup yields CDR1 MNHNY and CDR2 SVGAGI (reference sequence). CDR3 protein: CASSSGDTEAFF. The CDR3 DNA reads TGTGCCAGCAGTTCAGGGGACACTGAAGCTTTCTTT.

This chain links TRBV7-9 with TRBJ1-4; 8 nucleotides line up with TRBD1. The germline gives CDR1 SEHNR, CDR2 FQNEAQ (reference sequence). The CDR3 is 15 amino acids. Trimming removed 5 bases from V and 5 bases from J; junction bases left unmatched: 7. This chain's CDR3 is CASSPPGTGNEKLFF. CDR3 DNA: TGTGCCAGCAGCCCTCCAGGGACAGGCAATGAAAAACTGTTTTTT.

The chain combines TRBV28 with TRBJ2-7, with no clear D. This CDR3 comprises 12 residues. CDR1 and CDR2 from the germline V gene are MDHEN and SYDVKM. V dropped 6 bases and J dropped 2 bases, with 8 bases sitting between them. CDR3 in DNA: TGTGCCAGCAGATACAATACCTACGAGCAGTACTTC. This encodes CASRYNTYEQYF.